These 16 T cell receptor beta chains were all obtained from the same sample, sequenced in a study of beta chain features in type 1 diabetes. cDNA synthesis used the whole RNA isolate, giving expressed TCRB sequences. Assay used: immunoSEQ multiplex PCR; TCRdb lists only in-frame clones, some missing. The repertoire has more than 250,000 clones, roughly 22% of them found once; the top ten carry around 0.029%. No antigen has been assigned to these receptors. Overall study findings and caveats: Shorter TCRB CDR3s, moderately but significantly so, marked every one of the four CD4+ subsets in Type 1 diabetes patients.

The sample consisted of naive CD4+ T cells from blood. The receptors here all came from a woman in her forties with type 1 diabetes.

The DNA for the CDR3 is TGTGCCAGCAGTTACAGCCGGGACAGGGCGCCCTACGAGCAGTACTTC. Its translation: CASSYSRDRAPYEQYF. V gene TRBV6-5 combines with J gene TRBJ2-7; 9 bases fit TRBD1. The CDR3 is made up of 16 amino acids. The trim removed 2 bases at V and 2 bases at J, leaving 7 bases unmatched. CDR1 and CDR2 from the germline V gene are MNHEY and SVGAGI.

The rearrangement links TRBV5-1 to TRBJ2-1; TRBD2 might be the D (6 bases). V lost 5 bases and J lost 1, with 16 bases in between. Looked up from germline, CDR1 is SGHRS and CDR2 is YFSETQ. This CDR3 contains 16 residues. CDR3 nucleotide sequence: TGCGCCAGCAGAAAGGAGGGCGGGAATTCCTACAATGAGCAGTTCTTC. Translation: CASRKEGGNSYNEQFF.

This clone has only a few counts. This chain connects TRBV10-3 to TRBJ2-2, with 8 bases fitting TRBD1. The junction had 2 bases not matched to a gene; V was cut back by 8 bases and J by 3 bases. The CDR3 runs to 13 residues. The germline CDR1 and CDR2 sequences are ENHRY and SYGVKD. The CDR3 loop is CAIETGDTGELFF. DNA for the CDR3: TGTGCCATCGAGACAGGGGACACCGGGGAGCTGTTTTTT.

The chain joins TRBV18 to TRBJ2-1; D is unclear. This CDR3 region has 16 residues. Germline assignment: CDR1 KGHSH and CDR2 LQKENI. Trimming cost V 6 bases and J 0 bases, with 15 bases left between them. The CDR3 region is CASSPGMGLSYNEQFF. CDR3 in DNA: TGTGCCAGCTCCCCAGGTATGGGCCTCTCCTACAATGAGCAGTTCTTC.

This clone was counted a few times. The V call is TRBV7-9, the J call TRBJ2-1; TRBD2 might be the D (5 bases). The length of the CDR3 is 14 residues. Trimming pared 5 bases from V and 6 bases from J, leaving 14 bases between. The germline gives CDR1 SEHNR, CDR2 FQNEAQ (reference sequence). Here the CDR3 reads CASSPPAASNEQFF. In DNA, the CDR3 is TGTGCCAGCAGCCCCCCAGCGGCGAGCAATGAGCAGTTCTTC.

The rearrangement links TRBV7-2 to TRBJ1-5; perhaps TRBD1 as D (5 bases). Germline loops: CDR1 SGHTA, CDR2 FQGNSA. The CDR3 extends over 13 amino acids. V lost 5 bases, J lost 7 bases, and 12 bases lay in between. The CDR3 DNA is TGTGCCAGCAGCGTACAAGCAGGGCAGCCCCAGCATTTT. This sequence encodes CASSVQAGQPQHF.

This clone turned up a few times. V and J are TRBV14 and TRBJ2-7; 10 bases are shared with TRBD1. Germline V gene lookup returns CDR1 SGHDN and CDR2 FVKESK. This CDR3 region has 15 residues. With V trimmed by 4 bases and J by 2 bases, 5 bases remained unmatched. The CDR3 loop reads CASSPWTGGAYEQYF. The CDR3 coding sequence is TGTGCCAGCAGCCCTTGGACAGGGGGGGCCTACGAGCAGTACTTC.

The chain joins TRBV6-4 to TRBJ2-7; 7 nucleotides line up with TRBD2. The V gene end was trimmed by 5 bases and the J gene end by 1 base; junction bases not matched to a gene: 5. CDR1 and CDR2 from the germline V gene are MRHNA and SNTAGT. This CDR3 has 14 residues. The CDR3 nucleotides read TGTGCCAGCAGTCCTAGCGGAACGTCCTACGAGCAGTACTTC. It encodes CASSPSGTSYEQYF.

This chain uses TRBV4-2 with TRBJ2-2, with D hard to call. CDR3 length equals 16 residues. Germline V gives CDR1 LGHNA, CDR2 YNFKEQ. V was shortened by 0 bases and J by 0 bases, with 8 bases between the two germline ends. The CDR3 here is CASSQDPAANTGELFF. CDR3 nucleotides: TGTGCCAGCAGCCAAGATCCGGCGGCGAACACCGGGGAGCTGTTTTTT.

J is TRBJ2-7 and V is TRBV2; weak D call: TRBD2 (6 bases). Trimming pared 4 bases from V and 4 bases from J, leaving 8 bases between. CDR3 length: 12 residues. Germline values: CDR1 SNHLY, CDR2 FYNNEI. CDR3 loop: CASSGSGYEQYF. The CDR3 nucleotides read TGTGCCAGCAGTGGGAGCGGGTACGAGCAGTACTTC.

The chain combines TRBV14 with TRBJ1-3; D remains ambiguous. Trimming took 4 bases from V and 4 from J, leaving 5 bases between them. The CDR3 has 12 residues. The germline gives CDR1 SGHDN, CDR2 FVKESK. CDR3 in DNA: TGTGCCAGCAGCCCCCCGGGAAACACCATATATTTT. Its protein is CASSPPGNTIYF.

The table lists this clone with a few counts. This chain connects TRBV18 to TRBJ2-5; TRBD2 might be the D (6 bases). Germline assignment: CDR1 KGHSH and CDR2 LQKENI. Deletions cut 8 bases from V and 11 bases from J, with 27 bases between. The CDR3 runs 15 residues. The CDR3 here is CASHPLPGSGEAQYF. CDR3 nucleotides: TGTGCCAGCCATCCTCTCCCGGGATCCGGGGAGGCACAGTACTTC.

The rearrangement joins TRBV9 to TRBJ2-3; 9 nucleotides line up with TRBD2. Trimming took 1 base from V and 6 from J; bases not matched to a gene: 3. Germline V gene lookup returns CDR1 SGDLS and CDR2 YYNGEE. The CDR3 contains 14 residues. Here the CDR3 DNA reads TGTGCCAGCAGCGTAAGCGGGGGGTTCGATACGCAGTATTTT. Its translation: CASSVSGGFDTQYF.

The chain uses TRBV9 and TRBJ2-2, with D unclear. Germline loops: CDR1 SGDLS, CDR2 YYNGEE. There are 14 residues in the CDR3. The V gene lost 4 bases and the J gene lost 7 bases, with 14 bases spanning the gap. This CDR3 reads CASSLILFGGELFF. The CDR3 nucleotides read TGTGCCAGCAGCCTAATACTGTTTGGCGGGGAGCTGTTTTTT.

This clone was recorded a few times. The J gene is TRBJ2-7, the V gene TRBV2, with D possibly matching TRBD1 (5 bases). CDR3 size: 13 residues. V lost 11 bases and J 3 bases, leaving 17 bases between the germline ends. CDR1 is SNHLY, CDR2 FYNNEI, per germline. CDR3 DNA: TGTGCCCTCCGGGTTGGGGCCCTCTACGAGCAGTACTTC. Translated, it gives CALRVGALYEQYF.

This rearrangement joins TRBV11-3 to TRBJ2-3; possible D gene TRBD1, 5 bases. Germline V lookup: CDR1 SGHNT, CDR2 YENEEA. The ends were cut back, 2 bases at V and 4 bases at J, with 13 bases in the middle. The CDR3 totals 15 residues. The CDR3 coding sequence is TGTGCCAGCAGCTTAAGTCAGGGAATGGCAGATACGCAGTATTTT. Its protein product is CASSLSQGMADTQYF.